This TCR beta chain is drawn from a study of T cell responses to AZD1222 COVID-19 vaccine. The study, taken as a whole, reports: With dominance at 160-218 and 743-854, vaccine-associated CD4 TCRs spanned spike. It was only after the peak T cell response that any repertoires were sampled.

Profiled with immunoSEQ multiplex PCR; TCRdb holds only in-frame clones, not every one. The sample holds about 29,000 clones, about 93% seen once. This clone was seen only once. The antigen remains unidentified. The starting material was peripheral blood, obtained on day 0 of AZD1222 vaccination. This TCR came from an adult in good health.

The CDR3 bases are TGTGCCAGCAGCGATCAGGGTGCAACTAATGAAAAACTGTTTTTT. Translating gives CASSDQGATNEKLFF. The chain joins TRBV11-2 to TRBJ1-4; tentative D call: TRBD1 (5 bases). Between the trimmed V and J ends, which lost 5 bases and 0 bases, there was a span of 10 bases. CDR3 length: 15 amino acids. The germline V gene encodes CDR1 SGHAT and CDR2 FQNNGV.